This is a list of T cell receptor beta chains from one sample in a study of blood T cell repertoires in COVID-19. Libraries were prepared by immunoSEQ multiplex PCR; TCRdb keeps only in-frame clonotypes and omits some of them. Among 35,000 to 45,000 clones listed, 65% to 80% were seen once. The source material was peripheral blood. The receptors were sampled from a man between 60 and 70 years old with active COVID-19. CDR3s include the opening cysteine and the closing phenylalanine or tryptophan. D genes are given only for firm matches. Part of the rows lack a size; the others show once, few, many or a class for expanded clones.

j_gene	v_gene	abundance	d_gene	CDR3aa	CDR3nt
TRBJ2-3	TRBV7-2	-	-	CASRRESGDTQYF	TGTGCCAGCAGACGGGAAAGCGGAGATACGCAGTATTTT
TRBJ2-7	TRBV19	-	TRBD2	CASSMGGLVAYEQYF	TGTGCCAGTAGTATGGGAGGACTAGTGGCCTACGAGCAGTACTTC
TRBJ1-2	TRBV7-2	once	TRBD1	CASSFDRGDAGYTF	TGTGCCAGCAGCTTCGACAGGGGGGATGCTGGCTACACCTTC
TRBJ2-7	TRBV18	-	TRBD1	CASSPPGTGVLYEQYF	TGTGCCAGCTCACCACCGGGGACAGGGGTGTTATACGAGCAGTACTTC
TRBJ1-1	TRBV6-2/TRBV6-3	-	-	CASSYLGTRKGETEAFF	TGTGCCAGCAGTTACTTGGGCACCAGAAAAGGGGAAACTGAAGCTTTCTTT
TRBJ1-1	TRBV6-5	-	-	CASFWGQNTEAFF	TGTGCCAGCTTTTGGGGACAGAACACTGAAGCTTTCTTT
TRBJ2-3	TRBV28	once	-	CASSSTDTQYF	TGTGCCAGCAGCAGTACAGATACGCAGTATTTT
TRBJ1-1	TRBV29-1	once	-	CSGNPGYGEAFF	TGCAGCGGAAACCCAGGGTACGGTGAAGCTTTCTTT
TRBJ1-5	TRBV6-4	-	-	CASSATGGDQPQHF	TGTGCCAGCAGTGCAACGGGGGGGGATCAGCCCCAGCATTTT
TRBJ1-5	TRBV30	-	-	CAWSTRDNQPQHF	TGTGCCTGGAGTACTCGGGACAATCAGCCCCAGCATTTT
TRBJ2-7	TRBV10-1	-	TRBD1	CASSRQGGHEQYF	TGCGCCAGCTCGAGACAGGGGGGCCACGAGCAGTACTTC
TRBJ1-2	TRBV5-1	-	-	CASSLLYGGKNGYTF	TGCGCCAGCAGCTTGTTATATGGCGGGAAGAATGGCTACACCTTC
TRBJ2-3	TRBV7-2	-	TRBD2	CASSLSLGTSGDPTDTQYF	TGTGCCAGCAGCTTATCCCTGGGGACTAGCGGGGACCCCACAGATACGCAGTATTTT
TRBJ1-1	TRBV7-9	-	TRBD1	CASSPRDRVEAFF	TGTGCCAGCAGCCCCCGGGACAGGGTTGAAGCTTTCTTT
TRBJ2-3	TRBV7-9	-	-	CASRNGVAATSGDTQYF	TGTGCCAGCAGAAACGGGGTTGCCGCGACATCGGGAGATACGCAGTATTTT
TRBJ2-1	TRBV28	-	TRBD2	CASTSPWTSGNNEQFF	TGTGCCAGCACCTCCCCATGGACTAGCGGGAACAATGAGCAGTTCTTC
TRBJ1-1	TRBV30	few	-	CAWRQGRTEAFF	TGTGCCTGGAGGCAGGGCCGGACTGAAGCTTTCTTT
TRBJ2-2	TRBV5-1	few	-	CASSLARGSGTGELFF	TGCGCCAGCAGCTTGGCTCGGGGGTCGGGTACCGGGGAGCTGTTTTTT
TRBJ2-7	TRBV6-6	-	-	CASSYSRGTYEQYF	TGTGCCAGCAGTTACTCGAGAGGAACCTACGAGCAGTACTTC
TRBJ1-2	TRBV6-5	-	-	CASRFKQGVPYGYTF	TGTGCCAGCAGGTTCAAACAGGGAGTTCCCTATGGCTACACCTTC
TRBJ1-1	TRBV4-3	-	-	CASSQEGANEAFF	TGCGCCAGCAGCCAAGAGGGGGCCAATGAAGCTTTCTTT
TRBJ1-5	TRBV7-9	-	-	CASSYQGNQPQHF	TGTGCCAGCAGCTATCAGGGGAATCAGCCCCAGCATTTT
TRBJ1-1	TRBV6-2/TRBV6-3	-	-	CASSLGLLNSNTEAFF	TGTGCCAGCAGTTTGGGACTCCTTAACTCGAACACTGAAGCTTTCTTT
TRBJ2-5	TRBV7-2	-	TRBD2	CASSAIAGGPQTQYF	TGTGCCAGCAGCGCGATAGCGGGAGGGCCGCAGACCCAGTACTTC
TRBJ1-1	TRBV6-6	-	-	CASRRDGNTEAFF	TGTGCCAGCCGGCGGGACGGGAACACTGAAGCTTTCTTT
TRBJ1-1	TRBV7-9	-	TRBD1	CASGRQGDTEAFF	TGTGCCAGCGGGCGACAGGGGGATACTGAAGCTTTCTTT
TRBJ1-5	TRBV9	few	TRBD1	CASTQVQGAEDQPQHF	TGTGCCAGCACCCAAGTCCAGGGGGCGGAGGATCAGCCCCAGCATTTT
TRBJ2-2	TRBV7-6	-	-	CASSLAGEVRGELFF	TGTGCCAGCAGCTTAGCGGGGGAGGTTCGCGGGGAGCTGTTTTTT
TRBJ2-1	TRBV14	-	-	CASSPVSTVNEQFF	TGTGCCAGCAGCCCCGTGAGTACGGTCAATGAGCAGTTCTTC
TRBJ1-1	TRBV4-1	-	TRBD1	CASSPRDTGGGVEAFF	TGCGCCAGCAGCCCACGGGACACAGGGGGCGGTGTTGAAGCTTTCTTT
TRBJ2-6	TRBV7-3	-	-	CASSLGGTGANVLTF	TGTGCCAGCAGCTTAGGAGGTACTGGGGCCAACGTCCTGACTTTC
TRBJ2-3	TRBV5-8	-	TRBD2	CASSPNLAGGGDTQYF	TGTGCCAGCAGCCCTAATCTAGCGGGAGGTGGAGATACGCAGTATTTT
TRBJ1-2	TRBV10-3	few	TRBD1	CAISGTGEAGYTF	TGTGCCATCAGTGGGACAGGGGAGGCTGGCTACACCTTC
TRBJ1-1	TRBV4-1	-	-	CASSQDTLPYTEAFF	TGCGCCAGCAGCCAAGACACTTTACCCTACACTGAAGCTTTCTTT
TRBJ2-7	TRBV19	-	TRBD1	CASSTTGDEQYF	TGTGCCAGTAGCACCACAGGGGACGAGCAGTACTTC
TRBJ1-4	TRBV5-8	once	TRBD1	CASSQGQLATNEKLFF	TGTGCCAGCAGCCAGGGACAGCTTGCAACTAATGAAAAACTGTTTTTT